The entry below describes one T cell receptor beta chain. Its antigen is as yet unknown. Per the germline V gene, CDR1 is DFQATT and CDR2 is SNEGSKA (reference sequence). The germline V and J ends were trimmed by 2 bases and 5 bases, with 11 bases remaining between them. This CDR3 contains 13 residues. The data derive from a study of T cell repertoires in cytomegalovirus infection. Study context: Public TCR beta signatures were indicative of both CMV infection and a matching HLA type.

Each CDR3 protein gets one entry after TCRdb re-called the reads with MiXCR. The sample lists approximately 1,000,000 distinct CDR3 sequences; around 32% were seen once. Whole-study results and caveats: The study found HLA-C-restricted CMV-specific TCR beta clonotypes dominating the ex vivo response.

The chain has TRBV20-1 and TRBJ2-3; D is uncertain. This clonotype was sampled from a human donor in good health (CMV status not recorded). Some clones in this sample may be carry-over from other donors' samples. Sequencing was performed on cultured CD8+ T cells from PBMCs, taken from culture after CMV antigen stimulation. This chain's CDR3 is CSARLMVGDTQYF. For the CDR3, the DNA is TGCAGTGCTAGACTAATGGTCGGAGATACGCAGTATTTT.